This T cell receptor beta chain was obtained from a study of early T cells in non-severe SARS-CoV-2 infection. About the research overall: Sequencing input comprised bulk RNA from unsorted whole blood; chain pairing was not available.

Study-wide points: Missing private and CD4 specificities, VDJdb matching favored anti-spike CD8 responses.

Individual cDNA molecules received unique molecular identifiers during library preparation. TCRdb re-analysed the 5' RACE reads in MiXCR, keeping a single row per CDR3 protein. There are more than 70,000 distinct CDR3 sequences in the sample; 9% to 15% occur only once, and over 6% lies in the top ten. There are 15 residues in the CDR3. Germline lookup yields CDR1 MNHEY and CDR2 SMNVEV (reference sequence). V lost 8 bases and J 7 bases, leaving 20 bases between the germline ends. This clonotype was counted only a few times. Its antigen is still unknown. The chain has TRBV27 and TRBJ1-4; D is uncertain. What was sequenced was whole blood. This receptor was identified in an adult who was a healthcare worker with PCR-confirmed SARS-CoV-2 infection or an uninfected control (not recorded which). The CDR3 sequence is CASGPTEYYGEKLFF. The CDR3, as DNA: TGTGCCAGCGGACCGACGGAGTACTATGGTGAAAAACTGTTTTTT.